This TCR beta chain appears in the sequencing data of a study of blood T cell repertoires in COVID-19. Study summary: T cells, B-cell-depleted T cells, or PBMCs supplied cDNA or gDNA.

There are 17 residues in the CDR3. Study processing details: Estimation of nucleated cell counts was performed using reference gene primer amplification. Assay: immunoSEQ multiplex PCR; the TCRdb copy retains only in-frame clones and omits some. From that table come the V and J calls and clone size; the DNA was used to work out D and trimming. The sample shows fewer than 200,000 clones, about 88% of them seen only once. This clone was seen only once. This chain links TRBV21-1 with TRBJ2-1; TRBD2, as called in the table, went unchecked against the DNA. TRBV21-1 is assigned pseudogene status. Sequencing was done on a sample of PBMCs or T cells enriched from blood (not recorded which). This TCR came from a woman between 18 and 29 years old who had recovered from COVID-19. This chain's CDR3 is CASSPMGLAGGRNEQFF. The CDR3 DNA reads as TGTGCCAGCAGCCCAATGGGACTAGCGGGAGGGAGGAATGAGCAGTTCTTC.